The sequence of this T cell receptor beta chain was determined in a study of STAT5B mutations in CD4+ large granular lymphocyte leukemia. General study results and limits: Without putative leukemic clones, patient CD4-sorted repertoires remained more clonal than healthy CD4+ repertoires.

The ends lost 4 bases at V and 4 bases at J; junction bases unmatched: 10. The CDR3 totals 16 residues. Per the germline V gene, CDR1 is MGHRA and CDR2 is YSYEKL. Study processing details: The detection floor for productive clonotype frequency was 2.59 x 10-5. Here immunoSEQ multiplex PCR was the method, and the copy in TCRdb shows in-frame clones only, minus some. Clone size and the V and J calls come from that table; the DNA yielded D and trimming. The data show 32,000 or so clones, roughly 87% seen once. Turning to this clone: The target antigen is unknown.

The TCR was taken from a human donor in good health. The rearrangement uses TRBV4-1 and TRBJ2-1, with 7 nucleotides matching TRBD2. Sequenced: CD4+ T cells from blood buffy coats. In DNA, the CDR3 is TGCGCCAGCAGCCTCCGGCTAGCGGAGGGTTACAATGAGCAGTTCTTC. This encodes CASSLRLAEGYNEQFF.